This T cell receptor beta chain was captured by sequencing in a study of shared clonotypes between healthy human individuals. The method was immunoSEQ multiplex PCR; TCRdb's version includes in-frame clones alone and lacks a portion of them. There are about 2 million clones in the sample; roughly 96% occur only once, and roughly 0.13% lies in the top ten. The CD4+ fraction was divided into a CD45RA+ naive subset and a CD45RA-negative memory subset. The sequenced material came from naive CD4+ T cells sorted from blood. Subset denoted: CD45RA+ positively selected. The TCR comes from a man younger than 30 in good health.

CDR3 DNA: TGTGCCAGCAGCTTTCCCGGGACTGTCCAAGAGACCCAGTACTTC. Encoded protein: CASSFPGTVQETQYF. The chain has TRBV7-6 and TRBJ2-5, with D possibly matching TRBD2 (6 bases). From germline, CDR1 is SGHVS and CDR2 FNYEAQ. The germline V and J ends were trimmed by 3 bases and 1 base, with 12 bases remaining between them. The CDR3 extends over 15 amino acids.